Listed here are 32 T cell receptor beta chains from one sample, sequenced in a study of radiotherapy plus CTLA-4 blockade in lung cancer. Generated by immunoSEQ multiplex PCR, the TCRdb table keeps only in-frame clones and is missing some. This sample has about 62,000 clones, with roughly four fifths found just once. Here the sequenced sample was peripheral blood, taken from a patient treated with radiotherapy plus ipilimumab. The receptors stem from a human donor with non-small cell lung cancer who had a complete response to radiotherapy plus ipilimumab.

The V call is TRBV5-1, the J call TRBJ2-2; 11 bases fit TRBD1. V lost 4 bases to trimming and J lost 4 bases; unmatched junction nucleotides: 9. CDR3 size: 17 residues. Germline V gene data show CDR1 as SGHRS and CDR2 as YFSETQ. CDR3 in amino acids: CASSADPDRGRTGELFF. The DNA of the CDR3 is TGCGCCAGCAGCGCCGACCCGGACAGGGGGCGCACCGGGGAGCTGTTTTTT.

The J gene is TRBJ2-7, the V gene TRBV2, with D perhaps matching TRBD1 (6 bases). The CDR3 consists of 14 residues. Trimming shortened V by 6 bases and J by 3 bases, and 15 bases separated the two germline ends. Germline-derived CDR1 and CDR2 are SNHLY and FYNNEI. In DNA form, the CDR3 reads TGTGCCAGCAGCCCGGGACAAGGGGTCTACGAGCAGTACTTC. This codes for CASSPGQGVYEQYF.

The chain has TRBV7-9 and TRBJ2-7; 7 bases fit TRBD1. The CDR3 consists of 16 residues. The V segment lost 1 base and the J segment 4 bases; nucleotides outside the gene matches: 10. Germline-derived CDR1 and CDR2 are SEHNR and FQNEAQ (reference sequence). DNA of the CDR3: TGTGCCAGCAGCTTAGAGCGGAGACAGGGACATTACGAGCAGTACTTC. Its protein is CASSLERRQGHYEQYF.

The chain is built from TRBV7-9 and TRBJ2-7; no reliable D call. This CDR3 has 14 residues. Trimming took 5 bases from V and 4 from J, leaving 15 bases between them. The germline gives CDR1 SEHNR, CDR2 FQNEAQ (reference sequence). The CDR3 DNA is TGTGCCAGCAGCCGAGATGAGGCTCATTACGAGCAGTACTTC. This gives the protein CASSRDEAHYEQYF.

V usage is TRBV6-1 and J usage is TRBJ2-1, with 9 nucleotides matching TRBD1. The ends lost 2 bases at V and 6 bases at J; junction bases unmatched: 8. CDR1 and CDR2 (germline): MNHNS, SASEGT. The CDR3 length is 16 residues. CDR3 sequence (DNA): TGTGCCAGCAGTGAACAGGGGACAGGGAGTAGCAATGAGCAGTTCTTC. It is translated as CASSEQGTGSSNEQFF.

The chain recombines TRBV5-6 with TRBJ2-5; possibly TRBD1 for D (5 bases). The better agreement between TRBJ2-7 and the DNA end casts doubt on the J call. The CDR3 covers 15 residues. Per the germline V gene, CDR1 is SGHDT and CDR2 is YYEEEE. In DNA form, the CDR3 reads TGTGCCAGCAGTCGCAGGGCGACTCCCCTCTACGAGCAGTACTTC. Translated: CASSRRATPLYEQYF.

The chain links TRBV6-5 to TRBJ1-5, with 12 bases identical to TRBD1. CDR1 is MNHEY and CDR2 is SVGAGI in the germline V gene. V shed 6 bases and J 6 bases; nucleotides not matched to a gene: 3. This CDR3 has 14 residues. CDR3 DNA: TGTGCCAGCAGCCGGGACAGGGGGCGTCAGCCCCAGCATTTT. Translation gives CASSRDRGRQPQHF.

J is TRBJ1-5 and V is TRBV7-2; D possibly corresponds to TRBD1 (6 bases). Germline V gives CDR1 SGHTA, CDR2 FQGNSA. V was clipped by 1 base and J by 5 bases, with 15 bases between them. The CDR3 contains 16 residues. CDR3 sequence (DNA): TGTGCCAGCAGCTTAGTAGCAGCCAGGGGCTATCAGCCCCAGCATTTT. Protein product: CASSLVAARGYQPQHF.

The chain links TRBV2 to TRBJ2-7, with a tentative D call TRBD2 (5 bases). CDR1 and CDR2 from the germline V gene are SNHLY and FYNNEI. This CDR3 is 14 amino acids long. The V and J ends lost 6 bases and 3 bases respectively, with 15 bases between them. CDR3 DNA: TGTGCCAGCAGGGCCCCCGATAGCGACTACGAGCAGTACTTC. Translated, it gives CASRAPDSDYEQYF.

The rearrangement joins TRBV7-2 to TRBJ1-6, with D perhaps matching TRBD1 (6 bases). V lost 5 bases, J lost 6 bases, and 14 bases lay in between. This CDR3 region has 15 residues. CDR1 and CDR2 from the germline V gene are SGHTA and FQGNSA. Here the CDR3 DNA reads TGTGCCAGCAGCCACGACACAGGGACTAATTCACCCCTCCACTTT. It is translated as CASSHDTGTNSPLHF.

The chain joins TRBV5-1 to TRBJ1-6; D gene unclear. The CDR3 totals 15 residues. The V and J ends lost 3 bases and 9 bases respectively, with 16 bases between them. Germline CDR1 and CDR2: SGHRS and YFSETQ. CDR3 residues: CASSSQAEGSSPLHF. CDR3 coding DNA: TGCGCCAGCAGCTCACAAGCGGAGGGATCTTCACCCCTCCACTTT.

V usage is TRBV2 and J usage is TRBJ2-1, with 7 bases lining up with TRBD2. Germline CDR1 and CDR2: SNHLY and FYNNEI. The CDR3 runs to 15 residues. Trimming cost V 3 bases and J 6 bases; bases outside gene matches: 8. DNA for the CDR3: TGTGCCAGCAGTGATGCTAGCGGCTGGAGCAATGAGCAGTTCTTC. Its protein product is CASSDASGWSNEQFF.

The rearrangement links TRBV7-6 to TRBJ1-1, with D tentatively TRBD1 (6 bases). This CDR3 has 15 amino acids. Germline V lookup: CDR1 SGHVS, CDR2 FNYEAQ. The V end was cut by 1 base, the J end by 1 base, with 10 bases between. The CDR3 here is CASSLGQTGNTEAFF. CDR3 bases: TGTGCCAGCAGCTTAGGACAGACAGGGAACACTGAAGCTTTCTTT.

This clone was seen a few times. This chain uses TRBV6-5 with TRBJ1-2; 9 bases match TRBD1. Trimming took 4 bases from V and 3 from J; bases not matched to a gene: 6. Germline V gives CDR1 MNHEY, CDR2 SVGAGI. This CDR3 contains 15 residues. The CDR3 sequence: CASSFRGQGYYGYTF. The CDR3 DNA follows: TGTGCCAGCAGTTTTCGAGGACAGGGGTACTATGGCTACACCTTC.

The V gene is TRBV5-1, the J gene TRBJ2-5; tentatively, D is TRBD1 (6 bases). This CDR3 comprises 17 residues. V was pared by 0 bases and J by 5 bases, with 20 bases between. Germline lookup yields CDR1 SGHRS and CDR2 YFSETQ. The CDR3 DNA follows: TGCGCCAGCAGCTTGGTGGCTTTGGACAGACCTGGTGAGACCCAGTACTTC. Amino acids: CASSLVALDRPGETQYF.

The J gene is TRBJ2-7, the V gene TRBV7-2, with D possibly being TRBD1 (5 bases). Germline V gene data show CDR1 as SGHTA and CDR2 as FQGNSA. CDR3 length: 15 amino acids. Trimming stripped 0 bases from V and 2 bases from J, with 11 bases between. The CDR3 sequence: CASSLAGQATYEQYF. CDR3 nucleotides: TGTGCCAGCAGCTTAGCGGGGCAGGCGACCTACGAGCAGTACTTC. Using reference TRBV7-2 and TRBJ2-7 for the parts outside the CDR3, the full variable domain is GAGVSQSPSNKVTEKGKDVELRCDPISGHTALYWYRQSLGQGLEFLIYFQGNSAPDKSGLPSDRFSAERTGGSVSTLTIQRTQQEDSAVYLCASSLAGQATYEQYFGPGTRLTVT.

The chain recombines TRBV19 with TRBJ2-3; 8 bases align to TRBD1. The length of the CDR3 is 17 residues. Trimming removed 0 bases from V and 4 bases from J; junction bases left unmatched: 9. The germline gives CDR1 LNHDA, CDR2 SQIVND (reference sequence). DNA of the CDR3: TGTGCCAGTAGTATAGATGTTTCAGGGGGCAGGGCAGATACGCAGTATTTT. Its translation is CASSIDVSGGRADTQYF. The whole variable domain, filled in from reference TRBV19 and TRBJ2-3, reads DGGITQSPKYLFRKEGQNVTLSCEQNLNHDAMYWYRQDPGQGLRLIYYSQIVNDFQKGDIAEGYSVSREKKESFPLTVTSAQKNPTAFYLCASSIDVSGGRADTQYFGPGTRLTVL.

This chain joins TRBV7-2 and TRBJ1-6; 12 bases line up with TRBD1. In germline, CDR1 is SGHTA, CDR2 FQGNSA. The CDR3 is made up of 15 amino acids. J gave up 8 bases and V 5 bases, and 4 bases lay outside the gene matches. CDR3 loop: CASSGTGGPDSPLHF. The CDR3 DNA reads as TGTGCCAGCAGCGGGACAGGGGGCCCGGATTCACCCCTCCACTTT.

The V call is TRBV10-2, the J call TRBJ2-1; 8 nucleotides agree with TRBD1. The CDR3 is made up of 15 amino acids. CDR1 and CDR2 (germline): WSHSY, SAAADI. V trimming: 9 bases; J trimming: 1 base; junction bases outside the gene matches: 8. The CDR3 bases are TGCGCCAGTAAGGACAGGGCCTTATCCTACAATGAGCAGTTCTTC. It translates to CASKDRALSYNEQFF.

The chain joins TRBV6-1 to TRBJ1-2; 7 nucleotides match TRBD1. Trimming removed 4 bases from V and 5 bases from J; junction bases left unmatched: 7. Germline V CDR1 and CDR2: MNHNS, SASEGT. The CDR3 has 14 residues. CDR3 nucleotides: TGTGCCAGCAGTGGGACAGGTGGTGGATATGGCTACACCTTC. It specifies CASSGTGGGYGYTF.

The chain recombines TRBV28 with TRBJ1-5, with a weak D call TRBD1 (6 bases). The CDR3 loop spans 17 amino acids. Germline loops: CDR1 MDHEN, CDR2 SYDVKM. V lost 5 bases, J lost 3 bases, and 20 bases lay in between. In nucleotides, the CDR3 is TGTGCCAGCAGTCCTTATTCCGTGACAGGAGACAATCAGCCCCAGCATTTT. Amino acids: CASSPYSVTGDNQPQHF.

For the CDR3, the DNA is TGCAGCGTCGCGGCAGGGTTATCTGATACGCAGTATTTT. Translation: CSVAAGLSDTQYF. V gene TRBV29-1 combines with J gene TRBJ2-3; tentatively, D is TRBD1 (5 bases). V gave up 6 bases and J gave up 6 bases, with 16 bases separating them. The CDR3 totals 13 residues. Germline values: CDR1 SQVTM, CDR2 ANQGSEA.

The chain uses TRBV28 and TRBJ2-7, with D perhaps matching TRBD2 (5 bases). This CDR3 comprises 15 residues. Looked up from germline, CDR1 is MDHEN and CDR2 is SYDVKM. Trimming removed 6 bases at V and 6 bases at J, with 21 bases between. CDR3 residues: CASRTLQLQAGEQYF. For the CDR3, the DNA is TGTGCCAGCAGGACCCTACAGCTCCAGGCGGGCGAGCAGTACTTC. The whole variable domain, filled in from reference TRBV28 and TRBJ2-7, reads DVKVTQSSRYLVKRTGEKVFLECVQDMDHENMFWYRQDPGLGLRLIYFSYDVKMKEKGDIPEGYSVSREKKERFSLILESASTNQTSMYLCASRTLQLQAGEQYFGPGTRLTVT.

CDR3 DNA sequence: TGTGCCAGCAGCCCGCAACTGGGCCTTTCTAACTATGGCTACACCTTC. The encoded protein is CASSPQLGLSNYGYTF. The V call is TRBV7-9, the J call TRBJ1-2; no firm D call. V was clipped by 5 bases and J by 0 bases, with 16 bases between them. This CDR3 contains 16 residues. CDR1 is SEHNR, CDR2 FQNEAQ, per germline (reference sequence).

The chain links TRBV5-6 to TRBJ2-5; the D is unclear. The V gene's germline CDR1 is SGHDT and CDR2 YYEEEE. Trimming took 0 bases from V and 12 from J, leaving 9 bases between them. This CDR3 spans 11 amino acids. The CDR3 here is CASSLGRREYF. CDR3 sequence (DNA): TGTGCCAGCAGCTTGGGTAGGAGAGAGTACTTC.

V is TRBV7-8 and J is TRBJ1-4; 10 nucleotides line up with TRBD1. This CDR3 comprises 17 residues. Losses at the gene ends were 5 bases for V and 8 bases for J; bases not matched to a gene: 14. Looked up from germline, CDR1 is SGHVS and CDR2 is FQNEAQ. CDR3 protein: CASSTAPWDRGREKLFF. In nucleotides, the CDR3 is TGTGCCAGCAGCACAGCGCCCTGGGACAGGGGCAGGGAAAAACTGTTTTTT.

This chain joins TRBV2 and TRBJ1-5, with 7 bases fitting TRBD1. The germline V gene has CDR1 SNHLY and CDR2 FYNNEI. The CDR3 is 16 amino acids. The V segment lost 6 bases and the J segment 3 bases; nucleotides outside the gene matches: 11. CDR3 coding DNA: TGTGCCAGCAGAGGGGTGTCGGGACAGATCAATCAGCCCCAGCATTTT. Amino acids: CASRGVSGQINQPQHF.

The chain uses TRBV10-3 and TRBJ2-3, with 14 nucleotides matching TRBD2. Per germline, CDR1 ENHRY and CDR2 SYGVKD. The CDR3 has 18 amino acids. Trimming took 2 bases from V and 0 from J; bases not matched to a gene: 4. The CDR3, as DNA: TGTGCCATCAGTGAGGGGACTAGCGGGGGTTTAAGCACAGATACGCAGTATTTT. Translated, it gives CAISEGTSGGLSTDTQYF.

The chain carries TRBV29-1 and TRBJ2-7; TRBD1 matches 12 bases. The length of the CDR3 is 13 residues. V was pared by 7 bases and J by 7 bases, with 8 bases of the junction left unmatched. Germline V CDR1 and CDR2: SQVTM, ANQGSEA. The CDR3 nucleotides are TGCAGCGCCACGGGACAGGGGGCGATGGAGCAGTACTTC. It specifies CSATGQGAMEQYF.

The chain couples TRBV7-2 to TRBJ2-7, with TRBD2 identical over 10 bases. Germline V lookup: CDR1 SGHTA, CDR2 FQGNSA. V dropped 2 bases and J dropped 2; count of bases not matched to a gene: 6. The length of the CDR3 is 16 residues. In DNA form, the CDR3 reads TGTGCCAGCAGCTTATCGGCCAGCGGGGGGGCCTACGAGCAGTACTTC. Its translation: CASSLSASGGAYEQYF.

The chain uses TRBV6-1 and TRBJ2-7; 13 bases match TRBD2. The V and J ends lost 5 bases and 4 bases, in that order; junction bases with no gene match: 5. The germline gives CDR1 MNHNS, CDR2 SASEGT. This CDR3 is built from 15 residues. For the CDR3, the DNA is TGTGCCAGCAGTATGAGGACTAGCGGGGGATACGAGCAGTACTTC. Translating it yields CASSMRTSGGYEQYF.

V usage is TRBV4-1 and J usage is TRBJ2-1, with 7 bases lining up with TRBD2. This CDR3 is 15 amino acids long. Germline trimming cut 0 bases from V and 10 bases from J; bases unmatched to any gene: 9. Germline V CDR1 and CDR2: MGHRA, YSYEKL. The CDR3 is CASSQDPFGGREQFF. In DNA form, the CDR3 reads TGCGCCAGCAGCCAAGATCCGTTCGGGGGGAGGGAGCAGTTCTTC.